The sequence of this T cell receptor beta chain was determined in a study of blood T cell repertoires in COVID-19. This CDR3 is 17 amino acids long. V lost 2 bases and J lost 5, with 19 bases in between. CDR1 and CDR2 (germline): PRHDT, FYEKMQ (reference sequence). Some clones are missing from TCRdb's copy, which holds only in-frame ones; the method was immunoSEQ multiplex PCR. The sample shows about 210,000 clones, roughly 86% of them seen only once. The source of this sequence is a woman aged 40 to 50 with acute or convalescent COVID-19. The rearrangement links TRBV13 to TRBJ2-1, with D possibly TRBD2 on 7 matching bases. Sequencing used peripheral blood. The CDR3 loop reads CASSLSFRGANNNEQFF. The CDR3 bases are TGTGCCAGCAGCTTATCTTTTCGGGGGGCTAATAACAATGAGCAGTTCTTC. The full variable domain, rest sourced from reference TRBV13 and TRBJ2-1, is AAGVIQSPRHLIKEKRETATLKCYPIPRHDTVYWYQQGPGQDPQFLISFYEKMQSDKGSIPDRFSAQQFSDYHSELNMSSLELGDSALYFCASSLSFRGANNNEQFFGPGTRLTVL.